The 25 T cell receptor beta chains presented below share a single source sample, sequenced in a study of T cells in Graves' hyperthyroidism and ophthalmopathy (dated by TCRdb to about 2019). The library came from multiplex PCR. Sequencing instrument: Illumina HiSeq 2000. The TCR beta CDR3 regions were amplified from the RNA transcripts. The TCR CDR3 was subjected to a first round of RT-PCR using the HTBI primer set and the Qiagen OneStep RT-PCR kit. TCRdb's own reprocessing of the public reads used fastp at Q25 and MiXCR and kept productive beta chains. Rows with a matching CDR3 protein are joined into one entry that keeps the most common DNA and genes. The sample table shows roughly 800,000 distinct CDR3 sequences, and around 39% are seen once. Approximately 8.7% of the sample is held by the ten biggest clonotypes. Sequencing used blood. The receptors here all came from a man in his late teens or twenties with Graves' hyperthyroidism.

The chain has TRBV5-1 and TRBJ1-2, with a tentative D call TRBD1 (5 bases). The CDR3 spans 14 residues. V was pared by 4 bases and J by 6 bases, with 16 bases between. Germline values: CDR1 SGHRS, CDR2 YFSETQ. Here the CDR3 reads CASSPRYGANGYTF. The CDR3 DNA is TGCGCCAGCAGCCCCAGATATGGGGCTAATGGCTACACCTTC.

This clonotype was seen repeatedly, ten times or more. The chain links TRBV29-1 to TRBJ2-2; D remains ambiguous. The CDR3 runs to 12 residues. Germline CDR1 and CDR2: SQVTM and ANQGSEA. The V gene lost 1 base and the J gene lost 6 bases, with 6 bases spanning the gap. The CDR3 reads CSVEVDPGELFF. CDR3 DNA: TGCAGCGTTGAAGTAGACCCCGGGGAGCTGTTTTTT.

This clonotype was seen at least ten times. This sequence joins TRBV19 and TRBJ1-2; TRBD1 matches 9 bases. CDR1 and CDR2 (germline): LNHDA, SQIVND (reference sequence). The CDR3 sequence is 13 residues long. V dropped 7 bases and J dropped 8; count of bases not matched to a gene: 8. CDR3 protein: CASNPRDREGYTF. The CDR3 coding sequence is TGTGCCAGTAATCCCCGGGACAGGGAGGGCTACACCTTC.

The chain uses TRBV7-9 and TRBJ1-2; the D gene is possibly TRBD1 (5 bases). The germline CDR1 and CDR2 sequences are SEHNR and FQNEAQ (reference sequence). CDR3 length: 16 amino acids. Trimming left V 0 bases short and J 7 bases short, with 18 bases between. The CDR3 here is CASSLAASGGVGGYTF. In DNA, the CDR3 is TGTGCCAGCAGCTTAGCGGCCAGCGGGGGGGTCGGTGGCTACACCTTC.

This rearrangement joins TRBV27 to TRBJ1-5; possible D gene TRBD1, 5 bases. Deletions cut 5 bases from V and 9 bases from J, with 17 bases between. Looked up from germline, CDR1 is MNHEY and CDR2 is SMNVEV (reference sequence). This CDR3 is built from 14 residues. The CDR3 loop is CASSGTGGLGPQHF. CDR3 DNA sequence: TGTGCCAGCAGTGGGACGGGAGGCCTAGGGCCCCAGCATTTT.

This clonotype was counted at least ten times. This chain joins TRBV24-1 and TRBJ2-2; D is ambiguous. Germline values: CDR1 KGHDR, CDR2 SFDVKD. With 1 base removed from V and 7 bases from J, the gap between germline ends came to 6 bases. The CDR3 covers 13 residues. CDR3: CATSDFIGGELFF. CDR3 DNA sequence: TGTGCCACCAGTGATTTCATCGGCGGGGAGCTGTTTTTT.

This clonotype was seen more than once but under ten times. The CDR3 DNA reads as TGTGCCAGCACCCTGGGCGCAGGATACGAGCAGTACTTC. Translation: CASTLGAGYEQYF. The V gene is TRBV12-3 or TRBV12-4, the J gene TRBJ2-7; no reliable D call. Trimming took 7 bases from V and 4 from J, leaving 14 bases between them. The CDR3 length is 13 residues.

The genes are TRBV2 and TRBJ1-2, with D tentatively TRBD1 (6 bases). Germline lookup yields CDR1 SNHLY and CDR2 FYNNEI. CDR3 length: 12 residues. Between the trimmed V and J ends, which lost 7 bases and 7 bases, there was a span of 13 bases. The DNA for the CDR3 is TGTGCCAGCATTAAGAACAGGGCTGGCTACACCTTC. Translation: CASIKNRAGYTF.

As to this clonotype: At one boundary the junction diverges from the germline segment, which might be a read error. The chain combines TRBV7-2 with TRBJ1-2; no definite D call. This CDR3 is built from 14 residues. CDR1 is SGHTA, CDR2 FQGNSA, per germline. CDR3 nucleotides: TGCGCCAGCAGCCAAGACTTTACGGGCTATGGCTACACCTTC. The encoded protein is CASSQDFTGYGYTF. Combining the CDR3 with reference TRBV7-2 and TRBJ1-2 gives the whole variable domain GAGVSQSPSNKVTEKGKDVELRCDPISGHTALYWYRQSLGQGLEFLIYFQGNSAPDKSGLPSDRFSAERTGGSVSTLTIQRTQQEDSAVYLCASSQDFTGYGYTFGSGTRLTVV.

To note about this clonotype: An end of the junction does not agree with germline; a read error may underlie this. The chain couples TRBV24-1 to TRBJ2-7; D call uncertain. Matching the DNA end better, TRBJ2-1 makes the J call doubtful. The CDR3 covers 14 residues. The germline CDR1 and CDR2 sequences are KGHDR and SFDVKD. In nucleotides, the CDR3 is TGTACCACCAGTAGTTCCCGGGCCTCCAATGAGCAGTTCTTC. Protein product: CTTSSSRASNEQFF.

This clonotype turned up a few times. This chain uses TRBV19 with TRBJ1-3; TRBD1 is a possible D gene (5 bases). CDR3 length equals 15 residues. The germline V and J ends were trimmed by 4 bases and 0 bases, with 10 bases remaining between them. From germline, CDR1 is LNHDA and CDR2 SQIVND (reference sequence). CDR3 sequence: CASSRGPISGNTIYF. CDR3 sequence (DNA): TGTGCCAGTAGTAGGGGACCGATCTCTGGAAACACCATATATTTT.

This chain uses TRBV24-1 with TRBJ1-1, with D perhaps matching TRBD1 (5 bases). In germline, CDR1 is KGHDR, CDR2 SFDVKD. This CDR3 region has 14 residues. V was pared by 11 bases and J by 6 bases, with 21 bases between. The CDR3 reads CASSQAGAGAEAFF. The CDR3 DNA reads as TGTGCCAGCAGCCAAGCCGGGGCCGGGGCTGAAGCTTTCTTT.

This clonotype occurred many times. The V call is TRBV2, the J call TRBJ1-6, with D uncertain. Per the germline V gene, CDR1 is SNHLY and CDR2 is FYNNEI. The CDR3 consists of 14 residues. V was trimmed by 3 bases and J by 7 bases, leaving 10 bases between them. CDR3: CASSEYRPNSPLHF. CDR3 nucleotide sequence: TGTGCCAGCAGTGAGTACAGACCGAATTCACCCCTCCACTTT.

This rearrangement joins TRBV7-2 to TRBJ2-5, with D perhaps being TRBD1 or TRBD2 (5 bases each). Germline CDR1 and CDR2: SGHTA and FQGNSA. This CDR3 has 15 residues. V lost 5 bases to trimming and J lost 5 bases, with 18 bases between them. The CDR3 here is CASSRSGVKGETQYF. CDR3 bases: TGTGCCAGCAGCCGCTCCGGGGTTAAGGGGGAGACCCAGTACTTC.

The V call is TRBV19, the J call TRBJ2-5; D remains ambiguous. The V gene's germline CDR1 is LNHDA and CDR2 SQIVND (reference sequence). The CDR3 runs 12 residues. The V and J ends lost 8 bases and 3 bases respectively, with 10 bases between them. CDR3 protein: CASGYTKETQYF. The DNA for the CDR3 is TGTGCCAGTGGGTACACGAAAGAGACCCAGTACTTC.

In its sample, this clonotype was seen many times. The chain combines TRBV20-1 with TRBJ1-5, with D uncertain. V gave up 3 bases and J gave up 0 bases, with 12 bases separating them. The CDR3 extends over 15 amino acids. Germline V lookup: CDR1 DFQATT, CDR2 SNEGSKA (reference sequence). The CDR3 protein is CSASLGHYSNQPQHF. CDR3 DNA: TGCAGTGCTAGCCTCGGCCACTATAGCAATCAGCCCCAGCATTTT.

In its sample, this clonotype was seen many times. V usage is TRBV7-8 and J usage is TRBJ2-7, with D perhaps matching TRBD1 (6 bases). Per germline, CDR1 SGHVS and CDR2 FQNEAQ. This CDR3 spans 13 amino acids. Trimming left V 5 bases short and J 2 bases short, with 10 bases between. For the CDR3, the DNA is TGTGCCAGCAGCGAAAACAGGGCCTACGAGCAGTACTTC. Amino acid sequence: CASSENRAYEQYF.

This clonotype was counted many times. The chain recombines TRBV2 with TRBJ1-2; 7 nucleotides line up with TRBD1. This CDR3 is built from 14 residues. V lost 5 bases, J lost 4 bases, and 7 bases stayed unmatched. Germline CDR1 and CDR2: SNHLY and FYNNEI. DNA for the CDR3: TGTGCCAGCAGTATCGGACAGGACCTCTATGGCTACACCTTC. Residues: CASSIGQDLYGYTF. Using reference TRBV2 and TRBJ1-2 for the parts outside the CDR3, the full variable domain is EPEVTQTPSHQVTQMGQEVILRCVPISNHLYFYWYRQILGQKVEFLVSFYNNEISEKSEIFDDQFSVERPDGSNFTLKIRSTKLEDSAMYFCASSIGQDLYGYTFGSGTRLTVV.

The V call is TRBV29-1, the J call TRBJ1-6; a weak D match, TRBD1 (6 bases). The CDR3 length is 14 residues. V dropped 6 bases and J dropped 8 bases, with 17 bases sitting between them. From germline, CDR1 is SQVTM and CDR2 ANQGSEA. CDR3: CSVGGGLGDSPLHF. In nucleotides, the CDR3 is TGCAGCGTAGGGGGAGGGCTAGGGGATTCACCCCTCCACTTT.

The chain links TRBV29-1 to TRBJ2-5; 9 bases align to TRBD1. Losses at the gene ends were 7 bases for V and 3 bases for J; bases not matched to a gene: 9. The germline CDR1 and CDR2 sequences are SQVTM and ANQGSEA. CDR3 length: 14 amino acids. The CDR3 sequence is CSAMGQGLEETQYF. The CDR3 coding sequence is TGCAGCGCCATGGGACAGGGCCTCGAAGAGACCCAGTACTTC.

The J gene is TRBJ1-1, the V gene TRBV28; 9 bases agree with TRBD1. CDR1 MDHEN and CDR2 SYDVKM come from the germline V gene. Trimming took 6 bases from V and 1 from J; bases not matched to a gene: 9. CDR3 length equals 16 residues. The CDR3 loop reads CASRDTGGKGNTEAFF. CDR3 nucleotide sequence: TGTGCCAGCAGGGATACAGGGGGCAAAGGGAACACTGAAGCTTTCTTT. Looking up the rest from reference TRBV28 and TRBJ1-1 gives the full variable domain: DVKVTQSSRYLVKRTGEKVFLECVQDMDHENMFWYRQDPGLGLRLIYFSYDVKMKEKGDIPEGYSVSREKKERFSLILESASTNQTSMYLCASRDTGGKGNTEAFFGQGTRLTVV.

In this sample, this clonotype turned up a few times. This chain joins TRBV12-3 or TRBV12-4 and TRBJ2-2; D may be TRBD1 (5 bases). The CDR3 has 13 residues. The germline V and J ends were trimmed by 6 bases and 7 bases, with 12 bases remaining between them. The CDR3 nucleotides read TGTGCCAGCAGGAGCCGACAGAGCGGGGAGCTGTTTTTT. Protein sequence: CASRSRQSGELFF.

The chain employs TRBV7-2 and TRBJ1-3; possible D gene TRBD1, 5 bases. Trimming pared 2 bases from V and 4 bases from J, leaving 12 bases between. Germline CDR1 SGHTA, CDR2 FQGNSA. The CDR3 has 15 amino acids. The CDR3 nucleotides are TGTGCCAGCAGCTTAACCCAGGGCCAAGGAAACACCATATATTTT. Its translation is CASSLTQGQGNTIYF.

The chain combines TRBV6-1 with TRBJ1-1; D is perhaps TRBD1 (6 bases). The germline V gene encodes CDR1 MNHNS and CDR2 SASEGT. V was clipped by 2 bases and J by 0 bases, with 16 bases between them. The CDR3 is 17 amino acids. CDR3 nucleotide sequence: TGTGCCAGCAGTGAATGGGCAGGGGCAATGATGAACACTGAAGCTTTCTTT. Translation gives CASSEWAGAMMNTEAFF.

Worth noting for this clonotype: This may be a read error, as it is one base from a much larger clone. The genes are TRBV10-2 and TRBJ1-1, with a tentative D call TRBD1 (6 bases). The CDR3 covers 14 residues. Trimming took off 3 bases at V and 3 bases at J, with 11 bases between the two ends. Germline V gives CDR1 WSHSY, CDR2 SAAADI. The CDR3 DNA follows: TGCGCCAGCAGTGATGGGGGGCCGTACACTGAAGCTTTCTTT. Translating gives CASSDGGPYTEAFF.